The T cell receptor (beta chain) described here comes from a study of sequential checkpoint blockade in melanoma. In its sample, this clone was seen a few times. Germline values: CDR1 MNHNY, CDR2 SVGAGI (reference sequence). CDR3 length: 16 residues. J gave up 1 base and V 6 bases, and 9 bases lay outside the gene matches. This table comes from immunoSEQ multiplex PCR, and its TCRdb copy is limited to in-frame clones, with some not included. The sample gives 13,000 or so clones, approximately 78% of which show up once; about a quarter is in the top ten. Documented treatment: randomized to nivolumab then ipilimumab (arm A) or the reverse (arm B).

The rearrangement links TRBV6-6 to TRBJ2-3; TRBD2 agrees at 8 bases. The material sequenced was CD8+ T cells sorted from blood (inferred from file names), taken from a patient given nivolumab and ipilimumab in sequence. This receptor was taken from a human donor with melanoma. CDR3 region: CASSPPTSGGTDTQYF. The CDR3 DNA reads TGTGCCAGCAGCCCTCCCACTAGCGGCGGCACAGATACGCAGTATTTT.